One and the same sample provided the 17 T cell receptor beta chains below, sequenced in a study of circulating CD8 cells and anti-PD-1 response in melanoma. The QIAseq Immune Repertoire TCR panel built the libraries from about 16 ng of total RNA. Each CDR3 protein gets one entry after TCRdb re-called the reads with MiXCR. The repertoire holds approximately 580 distinct CDR3 sequences, with approximately 10% as singletons. Sorting of live CD3+CD8+TCRalphabeta+ cells by PD-1 and/or TIGIT gave four subsets. The sample here was CD8+ T cells from PBMCs, taken at baseline or after one month of anti-PD-1 therapy (not recorded which). These receptors originate from a human donor with melanoma.

This clonotype was observed a handful of times. This rearrangement joins TRBV11-3 to TRBJ2-7; 8 nucleotides align to TRBD1. The germline gives CDR1 SGHNT, CDR2 YENEEA. J lost 3 bases, V lost 3 bases, and 7 bases had no gene match. The CDR3 is 15 residues long. CDR3 sequence (DNA): TGTGCCAGCAGCTTTGGGGACAGGACAGACTACGAGCAGTACTTC. Amino acid sequence: CASSFGDRTDYEQYF.

This clonotype is medium-sized by share. This rearrangement joins TRBV28 to TRBJ2-7; 8 bases agree with TRBD1. This CDR3 contains 13 residues. After removal of 2 bases from V and 5 bases from J, the junction contained 2 bases not matched to a gene. The germline V gene encodes CDR1 MDHEN and CDR2 SYDVKM. In DNA form, the CDR3 reads TGTGCCAGCAGTTTAGTCAGGGGGCACGAGCAGTACTTC. Translated: CASSLVRGHEQYF. Full variable domain (outside the CDR3, taken from reference TRBV28 and TRBJ2-7): DVKVTQSSRYLVKRTGEKVFLECVQDMDHENMFWYRQDPGLGLRLIYFSYDVKMKEKGDIPEGYSVSREKKERFSLILESASTNQTSMYLCASSLVRGHEQYFGPGTRLTVT.

Judged by abundance, this clonotype is medium-sized. V and J are TRBV19 and TRBJ2-7, with D possibly TRBD1 on 6 matching bases. This CDR3 has 13 amino acids. Germline lookup yields CDR1 LNHDA and CDR2 SQIVND (reference sequence). Trimming took off 5 bases at V and 1 base at J, with 9 bases between the two ends. The CDR3 DNA follows: TGTGCCAGTAGTTGGACAGTATCCTACGAGCAGTACTTC. Amino acids: CASSWTVSYEQYF.

This clonotype is medium-sized (0.01 to 0.1%) by share. The rearrangement joins TRBV5-5 to TRBJ2-3; D is unresolved. V dropped 3 bases and J dropped 2 bases, with 13 bases sitting between them. CDR1 SGHKS and CDR2 YYEKEE come from the germline V gene (reference sequence). This CDR3 is built from 15 residues. CDR3 sequence (DNA): TGTGCCAGCAGCTGGGGTGGTAATTACACAGATACGCAGTATTTT. As protein: CASSWGGNYTDTQYF.

On this clonotype itself: A much larger clone is a single base away; this may be a read error. This chain joins TRBV27 and TRBJ2-1; 9 bases are shared with TRBD1. V trimming: 6 bases; J trimming: 8 bases; junction bases outside the gene matches: 5. CDR1 and CDR2 from the germline V gene are MNHEY and SMNVEV (reference sequence). The CDR3 contains 13 residues. DNA for the CDR3: TGTGCCAGCAGAGACAGGGGGGTCCATGAGCAGTTCTTC. Translation gives CASRDRGVHEQFF.

This clonotype was seen a handful of times. This chain connects TRBV7-9 to TRBJ2-5; 13 nucleotides agree with TRBD2. With 5 bases clipped from V and 2 bases from J, the junction kept 8 bases outside the gene matches. The CDR3 extends over 17 amino acids. Germline CDR1 reads SEHNR; CDR2 reads FQNEAQ (reference sequence). The CDR3 sequence: CASSPRTSGGNQETQYF. The CDR3 DNA reads as TGTGCCAGCAGCCCCCGGACTAGCGGGGGAAATCAAGAGACCCAGTACTTC.

This clonotype ranks as medium-sized. The V call is TRBV19, the J call TRBJ2-7, with 9 bases lining up with TRBD1. The V gene's germline CDR1 is LNHDA and CDR2 SQIVND (reference sequence). V dropped 11 bases and J dropped 1; count of bases not matched to a gene: 9. The CDR3 loop spans 14 amino acids. The CDR3 nucleotides read TGTGCCGGCAGCTCCGGGACAGGGTCCTACGAGCAGTACTTC. It translates to CAGSSGTGSYEQYF. Variable domain in full (rest from reference TRBV19 and TRBJ2-7): DGGITQSPKYLFRKEGQNVTLSCEQNLNHDAMYWYRQDPGQGLRLIYYSQIVNDFQKGDIAEGYSVSREKKESFPLTVTSAQKNPTAFYLCAGSSGTGSYEQYFGPGTRLTVT.

Sample share makes this clonotype medium-sized. The chain combines TRBV5-4 with TRBJ2-1, with 8 bases that match TRBD2. This CDR3 region has 16 residues. Trimming removed 0 bases from V and 2 bases from J; junction bases left unmatched: 4. Germline V CDR1 and CDR2: SGHNT, YYREEE (reference sequence). The CDR3 DNA sequence: TGTGCCAGCAGCTTGGCACTGACTAGCGCCTACAATGAGCAGTTCTTC. Translation: CASSLALTSAYNEQFF.

By its share, this clonotype is medium-sized (0.01 to 0.1%). J is TRBJ2-1 and V is TRBV19; D ambiguous. Germline V gene sequence: CDR1 LNHDA, CDR2 SQIVND (reference sequence). The CDR3 runs to 15 residues. Trimming removed 5 bases from V and 6 bases from J, with 17 bases in between. CDR3 nucleotides: TGTGCCAGTAGTCTCGGCCTATGGGGTATCAATGAGCAGTTCTTC. Encoded protein: CASSLGLWGINEQFF.

This clonotype qualifies as large. The chain has TRBV7-3 and TRBJ2-6; D uncertain. The germline V and J ends were trimmed by 4 bases and 4 bases, with 23 bases remaining between them. The CDR3 runs 19 residues. The V gene's germline CDR1 is SGHTA and CDR2 FQGTGA. This chain's CDR3 is CASSSSPGFILGGANVLTF. In nucleotides, the CDR3 is TGTGCCAGCAGCTCCAGCCCCGGATTCATACTTGGGGGGGCCAACGTCCTGACTTTC.

This clonotype rates as medium-sized. The chain joins TRBV7-2 to TRBJ2-1; D remains ambiguous. Germline lookup yields CDR1 SGHTA and CDR2 FQGNSA. V gave up 5 bases and J gave up 8 bases, with 13 bases separating them. This CDR3 is built from 13 residues. The CDR3 loop is CASSPYLLDEQFF. CDR3 in DNA: TGTGCCAGCAGCCCTTATCTCCTGGATGAGCAGTTCTTC. Full variable domain (rest looked up from reference TRBV7-2 and TRBJ2-1): GAGVSQSPSNKVTEKGKDVELRCDPISGHTALYWYRQSLGQGLEFLIYFQGNSAPDKSGLPSDRFSAERTGGSVSTLTIQRTQQEDSAVYLCASSPYLLDEQFFGPGTRLTVL.

By frequency in the sample, this clonotype is medium-sized. This chain uses TRBV28 with TRBJ2-7; perhaps TRBD1 as D (5 bases). V lost 3 bases and J 3 bases, leaving 12 bases between the germline ends. The germline CDR1 and CDR2 sequences are MDHEN and SYDVKM. The CDR3 consists of 14 residues. CDR3 in DNA: TGTGCCAGCAGTTTTGAGACAGTAGGCTACGAGCAGTACTTC. It specifies CASSFETVGYEQYF.

By frequency in the sample, this clonotype is medium-sized. This chain connects TRBV5-4 to TRBJ2-5; D gene uncertain. V lost 0 bases, J lost 3 bases, and 9 bases lay in between. The V gene's germline CDR1 is SGHNT and CDR2 YYREEE (reference sequence). CDR3 size: 14 residues. Here the CDR3 DNA reads TGTGCCAGCAGCTTGGTGGGCTTGGAAGAGACCCAGTACTTC. Translated: CASSLVGLEETQYF.

This clonotype is judged large. The rearrangement links TRBV19 to TRBJ2-7; TRBD1 aligns across 7 bases. The trim removed 3 bases at V and 2 bases at J, leaving 4 bases unmatched. The CDR3 covers 14 residues. Germline V gene sequence: CDR1 LNHDA, CDR2 SQIVND (reference sequence). The CDR3 spells CASSMDRTAYEQYF. CDR3 nucleotides: TGTGCCAGTAGTATGGACAGGACGGCCTACGAGCAGTACTTC.

This clonotype is categorized as medium-sized. The rearrangement uses TRBV19 and TRBJ1-1; no definite D call. The CDR3 is made up of 13 amino acids. Germline values: CDR1 LNHDA, CDR2 SQIVND (reference sequence). V dropped 5 bases and J dropped 1 base, with 8 bases sitting between them. The CDR3 here is CASSLAPNTEAFF. The CDR3 nucleotides are TGTGCCAGTAGTTTGGCCCCGAACACTGAAGCTTTCTTT. Looking up the rest from reference TRBV19 and TRBJ1-1 gives the full variable domain: DGGITQSPKYLFRKEGQNVTLSCEQNLNHDAMYWYRQDPGQGLRLIYYSQIVNDFQKGDIAEGYSVSREKKESFPLTVTSAQKNPTAFYLCASSLAPNTEAFFGQGTRLTVV.

V and J are TRBV12-3 or TRBV12-4 and TRBJ2-7; D remains unclear. V lost 4 bases to trimming and J lost 0 bases, with 13 bases between them. The CDR3 has 15 amino acids. This chain's CDR3 is CASSSTPISSYEQYF. CDR3 nucleotide sequence: TGTGCCAGCAGTTCCACACCTATAAGCTCCTACGAGCAGTACTTC.

Within the sample, this clonotype is medium-sized. The CDR3 DNA sequence: TGTGCCAGTGACCCATCTGGCGACTATGGCTACACCTTC. It codes for CASDPSGDYGYTF. The chain joins TRBV19 to TRBJ1-2, with no clear D. Germline V CDR1 and CDR2: LNHDA, SQIVND (reference sequence). CDR3 length: 13 amino acids. V lost 8 bases to trimming and J lost 3 bases, with 13 bases between them.